A single sample gave rise to the 23 T cell receptor beta chains below, sequenced in a study of blood T cell repertoires in COVID-19 (dated by TCRdb to about 2020). The protocol used for the library was the immunoSEQ multiplex PCR assay. TCRdb took this table from immuneACCESS and kept in-frame rearrangements with V and J called. Such tables lack part of the clones; where checked against another copy, unresolved V genes explain under half of the gap, and the rest is unexplained. The sample table lists more than 35,000 clones, around four fifths of them with a count of one. Around 13% of the sample is held by the ten biggest clonotypes. Sequences were obtained from peripheral blood. The receptors derive from a middle-aged man with active or convalescent COVID-19.

The genes are TRBV18 and TRBJ1-1; 7 bases are shared with TRBD1. Germline CDR1 reads KGHSH; CDR2 reads LQKENI. The length of the CDR3 is 14 residues. Trimming cost V 5 bases and J 7 bases; bases outside gene matches: 10. CDR3 protein: CASSTNRGRVEAFF. The CDR3 nucleotides read TGTGCCAGCTCAACAAACAGGGGTCGGGTTGAAGCTTTCTTT.

This clone was found a few times. The chain recombines TRBV7-9 with TRBJ2-1; tentative D call: TRBD1 (5 bases). In germline, CDR1 is SEHNR, CDR2 FQNEAQ (reference sequence). Between the trimmed V and J ends, which lost 1 base and 2 bases, there was a span of 12 bases. CDR3 length: 16 residues. The CDR3, as DNA: TGTGCCAGCAGCTTAGAGGGGCGATATCCCTACAATGAGCAGTTCTTC. Residues: CASSLEGRYPYNEQFF.

This clone came up once. This chain links TRBV19 with TRBJ2-7; D is perhaps TRBD1 (7 bases). Germline loops: CDR1 LNHDA, CDR2 SQIVND (reference sequence). The CDR3 extends over 18 amino acids. V lost 4 bases, J lost 2 bases, and 24 bases lay in between. The CDR3 reads CASSTRDSWGAQAYEQYF. Here the CDR3 DNA reads TGTGCCAGTAGTACCCGGGACAGCTGGGGGGCCCAAGCCTACGAGCAGTACTTC.

The rearrangement uses TRBV5-1 and TRBJ2-3; tentative D call: TRBD1 (6 bases). Germline V gene sequence: CDR1 SGHRS, CDR2 YFSETQ. V was clipped by 4 bases and J by 1 base, with 13 bases between them. The CDR3 totals 15 residues. This chain's CDR3 is CASSPTGMGTDTQYF. The CDR3 DNA follows: TGCGCCAGCAGCCCTACAGGGATGGGCACAGATACGCAGTATTTT.

The gene calls are TRBV5-1 and TRBJ1-6; D gene unclear. This CDR3 is built from 14 residues. Trimming cost V 2 bases and J 7 bases, with 10 bases left between them. Per the germline V gene, CDR1 is SGHRS and CDR2 is YFSETQ. The CDR3 DNA is TGCGCCAGCAGCTTATACCAGAAGAATTCACCCCTCCACTTT. It is translated as CASSLYQKNSPLHF. Full variable domain (outside the CDR3, taken from reference TRBV5-1 and TRBJ1-6): KAGVTQTPRYLIKTRGQQVTLSCSPISGHRSVSWYQQTPGQGLQFLFEYFSETQRNKGNFPGRFSGRQFSNSRSEMNVSTLELGDSALYLCASSLYQKNSPLHFGNGTRLTVT.

This clone was picked up a small number of times. The genes are TRBV27 and TRBJ2-7; 7 nucleotides agree with TRBD2. With V trimmed by 4 bases and J by 3 bases, 9 bases remained unmatched. Looked up from germline, CDR1 is MNHEY and CDR2 is SMNVEV (reference sequence). The CDR3 sequence is 15 residues long. CDR3 sequence (DNA): TGTGCCAGCAGTTCCTTGGCTAGCGGCGACTACGAGCAGTACTTC. Protein product: CASSSLASGDYEQYF.

The chain is built from TRBV7-2 and TRBJ2-1; TRBD2 matches 14 bases. V lost 5 bases and J lost 1; bases outside the gene matches: 7. Germline CDR1 is SGHTA and CDR2 is FQGNSA. The CDR3 runs 18 residues. Written as DNA, the CDR3 is TGTGCCAGCAGCCCCATGACTAGCGGGGGGGGATCCTACAATGAGCAGTTCTTC. Its protein product is CASSPMTSGGGSYNEQFF. Looking up the rest from reference TRBV7-2 and TRBJ2-1 gives the full variable domain: GAGVSQSPSNKVTEKGKDVELRCDPISGHTALYWYRQSLGQGLEFLIYFQGNSAPDKSGLPSDRFSAERTGGSVSTLTIQRTQQEDSAVYLCASSPMTSGGGSYNEQFFGPGTRLTVL.

This clone was picked up one time. This chain connects TRBV9 to TRBJ1-2; TRBD1 matches 7 bases. With 2 bases clipped from V and 8 bases from J, the junction kept 6 bases outside the gene matches. The germline CDR1 and CDR2 sequences are SGDLS and YYNGEE. The CDR3 contains 13 residues. The CDR3 region is CASSVGQIDGYTF. CDR3 bases: TGTGCCAGCAGCGTGGGACAGATAGACGGCTACACCTTC. Together with reference TRBV9 and TRBJ1-2, the CDR3 gives the full variable domain: DSGVTQTPKHLITATGQRVTLRCSPRSGDLSVYWYQQSLDQGLQFLIQYYNGEERAKGNILERFSAQQFPDLHSELNLSSLELGDSALYFCASSVGQIDGYTFGSGTRLTVV.

CDR3 DNA: TGTGCCAGCAGTCTACTGACGGGGGGCTTAGGGGGACTGTTTTTT. Translating gives CASSLLTGGLGGLFF. The V and J genes are TRBV7-2 and TRBJ1-4; possibly TRBD1 for D (6 bases). Germline V CDR1 and CDR2: SGHTA, FQGNSA. V lost 6 bases to trimming and J lost 13 bases, with 24 bases between them. This CDR3 is 15 amino acids long.

The chain employs TRBV21-1 and TRBJ1-1. TRBV21-1 is a pseudogene. This CDR3 is built from 15 residues. The CDR3 bases are TGTGCCAGCAGCAAAGGAGGATGGATGAACACTGAAGCTTTCTTT. It translates to CASSKGGWMNTEAFF.

This chain joins TRBV13 and TRBJ1-1; possibly TRBD1 for D (5 bases). The CDR3 extends over 17 amino acids. Germline V lookup: CDR1 PRHDT, CDR2 FYEKMQ (reference sequence). Trimming stripped 0 bases from V and 1 base from J, with 15 bases between. The CDR3 DNA sequence: TGTGCCAGCAGCTTAGGCCGCGGGGCCCCCAGGAACACTGAAGCTTTCTTT. It yields the protein CASSLGRGAPRNTEAFF.

The chain combines TRBV5-6 with TRBJ1-2, with 8 bases identical to TRBD1. The CDR3 is 14 residues long. Germline V CDR1 and CDR2: SGHDT, YYEEEE. With V trimmed by 2 bases and J by 3 bases, 3 bases remained unmatched. The CDR3 DNA reads TGTGCCAGCAGCTTCATGACAGGGGACTATGGCTACACCTTC. Its translation: CASSFMTGDYGYTF.

This clone appeared a single time. The J gene is TRBJ2-7, the V gene TRBV20-1, with D perhaps matching TRBD1 (6 bases). The CDR3 consists of 10 residues. Trimming shortened V by 6 bases and J by 5 bases, and 8 bases separated the two germline ends. Germline assignment: CDR1 DFQATT and CDR2 SNEGSKA (reference sequence). Written as DNA, the CDR3 is TGCAGTGCCCGGACAGACGAGCAGTACTTC. Protein product: CSARTDEQYF.

The chain couples TRBV5-1 to TRBJ1-1, with 10 bases that match TRBD1. The CDR3 contains 15 residues. V gave up 0 bases and J gave up 7 bases; unmatched junction bases: 6. Germline CDR1 SGHRS, CDR2 YFSETQ. This CDR3 reads CASSLGDRGLGEAFF. Here the CDR3 DNA reads TGCGCCAGCAGCTTGGGTGACAGGGGGCTCGGTGAAGCTTTCTTT.

The chain recombines TRBV7-9 with TRBJ1-2, with D maybe TRBD1 (6 bases). V was shortened by 5 bases and J by 6 bases, with 10 bases between the two germline ends. The CDR3 totals 12 residues. Germline-derived CDR1 and CDR2 are SEHNR and FQNEAQ (reference sequence). CDR3 region: CASSPQGNGYTF. CDR3 coding DNA: TGTGCCAGCAGCCCACAGGGTAATGGCTACACCTTC.

The CDR3 DNA follows: TGTGCCAGCAGCCCCAGGGGACAGTTCTATGGCTACACCTTC. Its protein is CASSPRGQFYGYTF. The chain recombines TRBV7-3 with TRBJ1-2; 7 nucleotides match TRBD1. The ends lost 5 bases at V and 4 bases at J; junction bases unmatched: 7. CDR1 and CDR2 from the germline V gene are SGHTA and FQGTGA. The CDR3 has 14 amino acids.

This chain links TRBV24-1 with TRBJ2-1; TRBD2 matches 15 bases. This CDR3 region has 17 residues. Per germline, CDR1 KGHDR and CDR2 SFDVKD. The junction had 5 bases not matched to a gene; V was cut back by 4 bases and J by 5 bases. Written as DNA, the CDR3 is TGTGCCACCAGTGACCGGACTAGCGGGGGGGCTCACAATGAGCAGTTCTTC. It encodes CATSDRTSGGAHNEQFF.

This clone appeared a single time. V usage is TRBV13 and J usage is TRBJ2-2; no definite D call. V was shortened by 1 base and J by 6 bases, with 6 bases between the two germline ends. This CDR3 comprises 13 residues. CDR1 is PRHDT and CDR2 is FYEKMQ in the germline V gene (reference sequence). The CDR3 bases are TGTGCCAGCAGCTTAGTTCGTGCCGGGGAGCTGTTTTTT. Its protein is CASSLVRAGELFF.

The chain carries TRBV7-6 and TRBJ2-1, with 7 nucleotides matching TRBD2. J gave up 2 bases and V 5 bases, and 6 bases lay outside the gene matches. Germline V gives CDR1 SGHVS, CDR2 FNYEAQ. The length of the CDR3 is 15 residues. Written as DNA, the CDR3 is TGTGCCAGCAGCCCCTTGGGGGGGGCCTACAATGAGCAGTTCTTC. It specifies CASSPLGGAYNEQFF.

The chain carries TRBV10-2 and TRBJ2-1; D might be TRBD2 (7 bases). Germline V gene sequence: CDR1 WSHSY, CDR2 SAAADI. The CDR3 covers 17 residues. The V end was cut by 2 bases, the J end by 5 bases, with 19 bases between. CDR3 protein: CASSEHRRAGANNEQFF. In nucleotides, the CDR3 is TGCGCCAGCAGTGAGCATCGCAGGGCGGGGGCAAACAATGAGCAGTTCTTC.

The chain uses TRBV15 and TRBJ2-1; 8 bases are a match to TRBD2. Germline values: CDR1 LNHNV, CDR2 YYDKDF (reference sequence). The CDR3 runs to 17 residues. Trimming cost V 0 bases and J 1 base; bases outside gene matches: 5. The CDR3, as DNA: TGTGCCACCAGCAGAGAGGGTAGCGGGGTATCCTACAATGAGCAGTTCTTC. It specifies CATSREGSGVSYNEQFF.

Only a few counts were recorded for this clone. The V call is TRBV6-1, the J call TRBJ2-7; 7 nucleotides match TRBD1. CDR1 is MNHNS, CDR2 SASEGT, per germline. V was pared by 4 bases and J by 0 bases, with 9 bases of the junction left unmatched. This CDR3 comprises 16 residues. The CDR3 is CASSGYRQGSSYEQYF. CDR3 DNA: TGTGCCAGCAGTGGCTATCGACAGGGCAGCTCCTACGAGCAGTACTTC.

The chain employs TRBV19 and TRBJ1-1; TRBD1 might be the D (5 bases). The CDR3 runs to 14 residues. Trimming removed 7 bases from V and 4 bases from J, with 16 bases in between. Germline V gives CDR1 LNHDA, CDR2 SQIVND (reference sequence). CDR3 sequence reads: CASIPTVSGTEAFF. DNA of the CDR3: TGTGCCAGTATCCCGACAGTGTCGGGCACTGAAGCTTTCTTT.